The entry that follows covers one T cell receptor (beta chain) sequence. The antigen it binds to is not known. One base away there is no much larger clone; base qualities are not given. During the collection period, no immune events, such as infections, were documented for the healthy donors. Blood repertoires from healthy donors were used as a training cohort for calibrating time-dependent variance in a beta-binomial model of differential abundance of T-cell clones. The training cohort comprised approximately 10 healthy donors, 3 female and 7 male. On average the donors were 43 years old, and their ages spanned roughly 29 to 64 years. Whole blood, obtained from a commercial supplier, was collected from each healthy donor at three time points spaced roughly 2 weeks apart. For immunosequencing, genomic DNA was extracted from unsorted whole blood. The sample originates from a study of identifying expanded T cells in peripheral blood (dated by TCRdb to 2018 to 2020). In terms of the full investigation: Technical replicates were generated by sequencing separate aliquots of the same genomic DNA pool, and four replicates were compared pairwise.

Study-wide conclusions, independent of this receptor: In all healthy donors, the variance in clone template counts between samples taken two weeks apart rose significantly as total template count increased. Between technical replicates the binomial model flagged roughly 1.1 differentially abundant clones, whereas over about 2 weeks the binomial model flagged about 16.4 and over about 4 weeks roughly 20. Across all healthy-donor time intervals, the beta-binomial model significantly cut both the number of clones called differentially abundant and the false-positive rate. The authors expected that biological variance in healthy repertoires might rise further over much longer intervals, such as months to years.

The germline V gene (reference sequence) specifies SEHNR as CDR1 and FQNEAQ as CDR2. There are 17 amino acids in the CDR3, from cysteine to phenylalanine inclusive. Just CDR3 DNA is preserved here, 51 bases in frame from base 1. V and J are truncated by 4 bases and 1 base respectively, leaving an intervening sequence of 19 bases. TCRbeta CDR3 regions were profiled by bias-controlled multiplex PCR amplification of genomic DNA with the immunoSEQ Assay. As for the original processing: To quantify the absolute abundance of each unique TCRbeta CDR3 region, the sequences were collapsed and filtered. Differential abundance was assessed using a binomial (Fisher-equivalent) model and a beta-binomial model in which time-dependent variance fitted from healthy donors was added. Any clone with fewer than 5 combined templates was excluded, and a clone was called differentially abundant if its Benjamini-Hochberg FDR was below 0.01. Beta-binomial variance was modeled as a function of total template count across the two samples using the form v = (b*log(k)+a)^2. TCRdb took this table from immuneACCESS and kept in-frame rearrangements with V and J called. Such tables lack part of the clones; where checked against another copy, unresolved V genes explain under half of the gap, and the rest is unexplained. That table furnishes V, J and clone size, whereas the DNA furnished D and trimming. Present in this sample are about 100,000 clones, approximately 86% of which were seen just once. Clones ranked in the top ten supply about 5.6% of the sample.

Recombination linked TRBV7-9 to TRBJ1-1; TRBD1 might be the D gene, on 6 matching bases. The sequence came from a person aged 18-70 years in good health. Sequencing used blood. The encoded CDR3 is CASSSEVWGRGNTEAFF. The DNA reads as follows: TGTGCCAGCAGCTCGGAAGTTTGGGGCAGGGGGAACACTGAAGCTTTCTTT.